These 9 T cell receptor beta chains came from one sample sequenced in a study of blood T cell repertoires in COVID-19. Only in-frame clones appear in the TCRdb table, and some are missing; sequencing was by immunoSEQ multiplex PCR. The sample includes about 310,000 clones, around 87% of them seen just once. Sequencing was performed on peripheral blood. The receptors here all came from a man between 70 and 80 years old with acute or convalescent COVID-19.

The chain has TRBV28 and TRBJ2-3, with D maybe TRBD1 (5 bases). The V end lost 3 bases, the J end lost 3 bases, and 10 bases lay between the germline ends. The CDR3 runs to 14 residues. CDR1 is MDHEN, CDR2 SYDVKM, per germline. The CDR3 spells CASSFSRTTDTQYF. The CDR3 nucleotides are TGTGCCAGCAGTTTTAGCAGGACAACAGATACGCAGTATTTT.

The chain uses TRBV4-2 and TRBJ1-2, with D perhaps TRBD1 (6 bases). The V end was cut by 1 base, the J end by 6 bases, with 15 bases between. Germline lookup yields CDR1 LGHNA and CDR2 YNFKEQ. CDR3 length equals 15 residues. The CDR3 loop reads CASSQVGGGANGYTF. Written as DNA, the CDR3 is TGTGCCAGCAGCCAAGTGGGCGGGGGCGCGAATGGCTACACCTTC.

V gene TRBV28 combines with J gene TRBJ1-5, with unresolved D. The CDR3 consists of 15 residues. V lost 6 bases and J lost 0, with 12 bases in between. Germline V gene lookup returns CDR1 MDHEN and CDR2 SYDVKM. CDR3 DNA sequence: TGTGCCAGCAGCAATACACAATATAGCAATCAGCCCCAGCATTTT. Its translation is CASSNTQYSNQPQHF.

This clone occurred once. The chain has TRBV3-1 (or the pseudogene TRBV3-2) and TRBJ2-3, with 11 bases that match TRBD2. The CDR3 contains 15 residues. With 4 bases clipped from V and 1 base from J, the junction kept 1 base outside the gene matches. Looked up from germline, CDR1 is LGHDT and CDR2 is YNNKEL (reference sequence). The DNA of the CDR3 is TGTGCCAGCAGCCCACTAGCGGGGGGCACAGATACGCAGTATTTT. Protein: CASSPLAGGTDTQYF.

This rearrangement joins TRBV19 to TRBJ1-5; 7 positions match TRBD1. This CDR3 spans 14 amino acids. Unmatched junction bases numbered 2, after V lost 4 bases and J lost 2 bases. Germline assignment: CDR1 LNHDA and CDR2 SQIVND (reference sequence). The CDR3 protein is CASSNTGGNQPQHF. CDR3 in DNA: TGTGCCAGTAGTAATACAGGGGGCAATCAGCCCCAGCATTTT.

This clone was seen just once. The chain links TRBV7-2 to TRBJ1-2; 8 positions match TRBD1. The CDR3 runs to 17 residues. V lost 5 bases to trimming and J lost 4 bases; unmatched junction nucleotides: 15. In germline, CDR1 is SGHTA, CDR2 FQGNSA. The CDR3 reads CASSPRDRSLVTYGYTF. The CDR3 region has the DNA TGTGCCAGCAGCCCCCGGGACAGGTCACTCGTTACCTATGGCTACACCTTC.

Comment on this clone: The sample contains more than one DNA sequence encoding this CDR3. The rearrangement joins TRBV6-5 to TRBJ2-1; 10 nucleotides align to TRBD2. CDR1 and CDR2 from the germline V gene are MNHEY and SVGAGI. V dropped 6 bases and J dropped 2; count of bases not matched to a gene: 4. The CDR3 extends over 15 amino acids. This CDR3 reads CASRTSGRAYNEQFF. DNA for the CDR3: TGTGCCAGCAGAACGAGCGGGAGGGCCTACAATGAGCAGTTCTTC.

This clone was seen once. The chain joins TRBV6-2 or TRBV6-3 to TRBJ1-2; no definite D call. Germline V gives CDR1 MNHEY, CDR2 SVGEGT. There are 11 residues in the CDR3. Trimming took 4 bases from V and 5 from J, leaving 5 bases between them. CDR3 region: CASSWEYGYTF. CDR3 in DNA: TGTGCCAGCAGTTGGGAGTATGGCTACACCTTC.

This chain links TRBV18 with TRBJ2-5; D not resolved. Germline lookup yields CDR1 KGHSH and CDR2 LQKENI. The ends were cut back, 0 bases at V and 5 bases at J, with 10 bases in the middle. The CDR3 is 14 amino acids. CDR3 sequence reads: CASSPPPGGETQYF. CDR3 coding DNA: TGTGCCAGCTCACCACCACCGGGTGGGGAGACCCAGTACTTC. The whole variable domain, filled in from reference TRBV18 and TRBJ2-5, reads NAGVMQNPRHLVRRRGQEARLRCSPMKGHSHVYWYRQLPEEGLKFMVYLQKENIIDESGMPKERFSAEFPKEGPSILRIQQVVRGDSAAYFCASSPPPGGETQYFGPGTRLLVL.